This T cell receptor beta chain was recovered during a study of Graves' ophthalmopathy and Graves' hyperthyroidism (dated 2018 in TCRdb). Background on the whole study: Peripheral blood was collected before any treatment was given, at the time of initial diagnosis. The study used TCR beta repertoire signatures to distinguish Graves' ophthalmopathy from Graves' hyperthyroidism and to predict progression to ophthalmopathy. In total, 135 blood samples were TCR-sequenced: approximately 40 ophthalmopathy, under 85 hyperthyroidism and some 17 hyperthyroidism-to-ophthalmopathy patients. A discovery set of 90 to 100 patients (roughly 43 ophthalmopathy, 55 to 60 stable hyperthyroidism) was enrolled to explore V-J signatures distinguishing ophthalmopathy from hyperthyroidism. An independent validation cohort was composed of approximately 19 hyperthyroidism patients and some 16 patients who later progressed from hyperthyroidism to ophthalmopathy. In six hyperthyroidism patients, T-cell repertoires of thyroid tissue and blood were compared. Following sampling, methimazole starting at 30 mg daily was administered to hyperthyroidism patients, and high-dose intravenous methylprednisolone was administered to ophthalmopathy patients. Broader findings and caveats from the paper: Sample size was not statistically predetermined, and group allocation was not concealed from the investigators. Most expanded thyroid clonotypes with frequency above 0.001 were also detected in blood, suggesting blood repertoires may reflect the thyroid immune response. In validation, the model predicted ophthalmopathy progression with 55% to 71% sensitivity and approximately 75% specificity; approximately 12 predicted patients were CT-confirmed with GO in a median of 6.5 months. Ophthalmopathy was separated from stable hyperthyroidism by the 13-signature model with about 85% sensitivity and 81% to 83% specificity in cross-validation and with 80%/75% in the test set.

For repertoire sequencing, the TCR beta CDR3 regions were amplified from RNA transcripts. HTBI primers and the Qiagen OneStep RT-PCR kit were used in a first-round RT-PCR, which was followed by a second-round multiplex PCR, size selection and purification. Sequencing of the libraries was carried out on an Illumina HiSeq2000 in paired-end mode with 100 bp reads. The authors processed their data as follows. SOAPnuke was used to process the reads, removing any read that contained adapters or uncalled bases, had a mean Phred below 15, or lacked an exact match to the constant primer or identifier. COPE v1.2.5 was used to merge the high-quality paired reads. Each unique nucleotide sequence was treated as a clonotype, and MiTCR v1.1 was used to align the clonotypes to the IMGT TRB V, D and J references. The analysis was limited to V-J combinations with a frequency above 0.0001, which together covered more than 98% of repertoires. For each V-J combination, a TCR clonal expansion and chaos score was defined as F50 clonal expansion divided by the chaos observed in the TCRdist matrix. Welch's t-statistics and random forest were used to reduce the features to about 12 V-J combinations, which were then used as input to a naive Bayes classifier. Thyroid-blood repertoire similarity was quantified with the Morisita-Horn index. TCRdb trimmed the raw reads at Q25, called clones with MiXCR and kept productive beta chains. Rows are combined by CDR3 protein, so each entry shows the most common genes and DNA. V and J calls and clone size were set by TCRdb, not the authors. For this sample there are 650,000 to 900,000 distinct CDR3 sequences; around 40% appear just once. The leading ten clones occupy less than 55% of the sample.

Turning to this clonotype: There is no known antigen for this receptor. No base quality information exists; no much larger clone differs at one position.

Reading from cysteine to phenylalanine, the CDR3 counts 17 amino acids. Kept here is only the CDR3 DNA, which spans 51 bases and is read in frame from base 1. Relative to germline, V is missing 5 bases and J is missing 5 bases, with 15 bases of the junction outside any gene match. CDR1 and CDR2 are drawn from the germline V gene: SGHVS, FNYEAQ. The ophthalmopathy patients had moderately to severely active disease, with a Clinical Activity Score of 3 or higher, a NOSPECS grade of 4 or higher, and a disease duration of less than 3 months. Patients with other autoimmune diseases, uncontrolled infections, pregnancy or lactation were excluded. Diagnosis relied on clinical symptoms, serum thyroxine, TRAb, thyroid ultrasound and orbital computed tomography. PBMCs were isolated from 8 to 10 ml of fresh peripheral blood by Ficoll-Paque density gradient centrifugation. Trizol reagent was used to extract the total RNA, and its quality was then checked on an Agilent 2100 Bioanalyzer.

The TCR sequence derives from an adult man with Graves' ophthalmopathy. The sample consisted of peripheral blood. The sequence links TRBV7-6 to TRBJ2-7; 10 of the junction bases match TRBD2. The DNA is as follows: TGTGCCAGCAGCCTCCGACAGCCGGGACTAGCGAGCAACGAGCAGTACTTC. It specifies CASSLRQPGLASNEQYF.